The rows below give T cell receptor beta chains drawn from one sample of a study of T cells expressing NK-cell markers. TCRdb reprocessed the 5' RACE reads, with one entry per CDR3 protein and no DNA. The sample yields about 460,000 distinct CDR3 sequences, of which the top ten take up under 1.5%. The sequenced sample was blood T cells: a sorted CD56 or NKG2C T cell subset, CD4+ or CD8+ T cells, or bulk PBMC T cells (not recorded which). The receptors originated from a woman aged 50 to 60 in good health. The CDR3 runs from the conserved cysteine through the conserved F or W. The order of the fields is J gene, V gene, CDR3 protein.

J gene: TRBJ1-6; V gene: TRBV20-1; CDR3 protein: CSARTGTYNSPLHF
J gene: TRBJ2-5; V gene: TRBV7-3; CDR3 protein: CASGGGVQETQYF
J gene: TRBJ2-4; V gene: TRBV29-1; CDR3 protein: CSVEDAGGNIQYF
J gene: TRBJ2-2; V gene: TRBV5-1; CDR3 protein: CASSLGAGKTGELFF
J gene: TRBJ1-4; V gene: TRBV11-2; CDR3 protein: CASSLGTGQSNEKLFF
J gene: TRBJ2-7; V gene: TRBV4-1; CDR3 protein: CASSQHRTIAYEQYF
J gene: TRBJ2-5; V gene: TRBV20-1; CDR3 protein: CSARELGGPQETQYF
J gene: TRBJ2-5; V gene: TRBV5-6; CDR3 protein: CASSLALASSETQYF
J gene: TRBJ1-5; V gene: TRBV18; CDR3 protein: CASSPRRTEQPQHF
J gene: TRBJ1-5; V gene: TRBV20-1; CDR3 protein: CSAKAHQGSNQPQHF
J gene: TRBJ2-1; V gene: TRBV9; CDR3 protein: CASSVGTAGGEQFF
J gene: TRBJ2-3; V gene: TRBV25-1; CDR3 protein: CASSELGPGAVEDTQYF
J gene: TRBJ1-5; V gene: TRBV12-3/TRBV12-4; CDR3 protein: CASSWGLHNQPQHF
J gene: TRBJ2-3; V gene: TRBV10-3; CDR3 protein: CAIRSASGADTQYF
J gene: TRBJ2-2; V gene: TRBV11-2; CDR3 protein: CASSLGDRVSGGELFF
J gene: TRBJ2-4; V gene: TRBV12-3/TRBV12-4; CDR3 protein: CASSLIGGWGNIQYF
J gene: TRBJ2-5; V gene: TRBV29-1; CDR3 protein: CSVGHSGGKETQYF
J gene: TRBJ2-1; V gene: TRBV11-2; CDR3 protein: CASSPAPSRQFF
J gene: TRBJ2-3; V gene: TRBV3-1; CDR3 protein: CASSQRILAGATDTQYF
J gene: TRBJ2-3; V gene: TRBV5-1; CDR3 protein: CASSTGQGTDTQYF
J gene: TRBJ1-1; V gene: TRBV12-3/TRBV12-4; CDR3 protein: CASSYYGQGAAFF
J gene: TRBJ2-7; V gene: TRBV12-3/TRBV12-4; CDR3 protein: CASSLGSNYEQYF
J gene: TRBJ2-1; V gene: TRBV11-2; CDR3 protein: CASSLPASGRPEQFF
J gene: TRBJ2-3; V gene: TRBV6-2/TRBV6-3; CDR3 protein: CASSYSYESSQYF
J gene: TRBJ2-7; V gene: TRBV14; CDR3 protein: CASSLGTVYEQYF